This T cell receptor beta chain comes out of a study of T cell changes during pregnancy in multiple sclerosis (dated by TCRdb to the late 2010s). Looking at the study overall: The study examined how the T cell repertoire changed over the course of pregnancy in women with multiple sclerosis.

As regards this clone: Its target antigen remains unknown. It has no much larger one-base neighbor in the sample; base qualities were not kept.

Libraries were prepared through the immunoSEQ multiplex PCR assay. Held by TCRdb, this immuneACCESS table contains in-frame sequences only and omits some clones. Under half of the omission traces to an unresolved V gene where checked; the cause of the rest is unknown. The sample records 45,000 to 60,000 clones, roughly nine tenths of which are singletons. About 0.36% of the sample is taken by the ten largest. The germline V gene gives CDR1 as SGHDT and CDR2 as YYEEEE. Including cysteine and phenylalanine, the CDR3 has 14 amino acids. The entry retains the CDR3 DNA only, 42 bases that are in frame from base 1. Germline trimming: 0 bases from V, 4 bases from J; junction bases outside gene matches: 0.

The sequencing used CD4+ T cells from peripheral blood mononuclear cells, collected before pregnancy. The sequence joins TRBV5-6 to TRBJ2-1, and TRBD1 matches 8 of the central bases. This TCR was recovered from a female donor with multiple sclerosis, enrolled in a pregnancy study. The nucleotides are TGTGCCAGCAGCTTGGGACAGGGGTACAATGAGCAGTTCTTC. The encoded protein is CASSLGQGYNEQFF. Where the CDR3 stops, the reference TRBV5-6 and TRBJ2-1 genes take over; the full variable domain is DAGVTQSPTHLIKTRGQQVTLRCSPKSGHDTVSWYQQALGQGPQFIFQYYEEEERQRGNFPDRFSGHQFPNYSSELNVNALLLGDSALYLCASSLGQGYNEQFFGPGTRLTVL.